The 23 T cell receptor beta chains presented below share a single source sample, sequenced in a study of T cell changes during pregnancy in multiple sclerosis. The method was immunoSEQ multiplex PCR; TCRdb's version includes in-frame clones alone and lacks a portion of them. The sample lists 45,000 to 50,000 clones; around 91% were seen once. Sequences were derived from CD4+ T cells from peripheral blood mononuclear cells, sampled in the second trimester of pregnancy. Source of these receptors: a female donor in good health, enrolled as a control in a pregnancy study.

This chain joins TRBV30 and TRBJ2-2; TRBD1 aligns across 8 bases. CDR3 length: 16 residues. Per the germline V gene, CDR1 is GTSNPN and CDR2 is SVGIG (reference sequence). J gave up 3 bases and V 3 bases, and 9 bases lay outside the gene matches. The CDR3 loop is CAWRKGQGRDTGELFF. CDR3 coding DNA: TGTGCCTGGAGAAAAGGACAGGGCAGGGACACCGGGGAGCTGTTTTTT.

This chain links TRBV18 with TRBJ2-2, with a tentative D call TRBD1 (7 bases). With 3 bases removed from V and 1 base from J, the gap between germline ends came to 15 bases. This CDR3 comprises 17 residues. The germline gives CDR1 KGHSH, CDR2 LQKENI. Here the CDR3 DNA reads TGTGCCAGCTCACCCCGACGACAGGGAGGGAACACCGGGGAGCTGTTTTTT. Its protein product is CASSPRRQGGNTGELFF.

The gene calls are TRBV7-3 and TRBJ2-2; TRBD1 matches at 7 bases. Losses at the gene ends were 2 bases for V and 1 base for J; bases not matched to a gene: 1. Per the germline V gene, CDR1 is SGHTA and CDR2 is FQGTGA. There are 15 residues in the CDR3. The CDR3 region is CASSLHRGNTGELFF. The CDR3 DNA reads as TGTGCCAGCAGCTTACACAGGGGGAACACCGGGGAGCTGTTTTTT.

This chain uses TRBV10-3 with TRBJ2-1; D may be TRBD1 (6 bases). V shed 0 bases and J shed 0 bases, with 9 bases lying between them. The CDR3 totals 16 residues. Germline CDR1 reads ENHRY; CDR2 reads SYGVKD. The CDR3 DNA is TGTGCCATCAGTGAGTCTACAGGGCGCTCCTACAATGAGCAGTTCTTC. Translated, it gives CAISESTGRSYNEQFF.

The rearrangement links TRBV15 to TRBJ2-5; D might be TRBD2 (5 bases). V gave up 0 bases and J gave up 3 bases, with 8 bases separating them. The CDR3 contains 14 residues. Germline CDR1 reads LNHNV; CDR2 reads YYDKDF (reference sequence). The CDR3 DNA is TGTGCCACCAGCAGAGATCGGGGTAAAGAGACCCAGTACTTC. It yields the protein CATSRDRGKETQYF.

The V call is TRBV7-3, the J call TRBJ2-3; TRBD2 might be the D (5 bases). The CDR3 spans 14 residues. The germline CDR1 and CDR2 sequences are SGHTA and FQGTGA. V dropped 4 bases and J dropped 2 bases, with 10 bases sitting between them. The CDR3 nucleotides are TGTGCCAGCAGCTCGGGGATTTCCACAGATACGCAGTATTTT. Protein: CASSSGISTDTQYF.

This chain joins TRBV9 and TRBJ2-7, with 8 bases fitting TRBD1. The germline V gene has CDR1 SGDLS and CDR2 YYNGEE. The junction had 13 bases not matched to a gene; V was cut back by 3 bases and J by 5 bases. The CDR3 loop spans 16 amino acids. The CDR3 sequence: CASSAAAGRGRDEQYF. CDR3 sequence (DNA): TGTGCCAGCAGCGCGGCCGCAGGCAGGGGGCGCGACGAGCAGTACTTC. The full variable domain, rest sourced from reference TRBV9 and TRBJ2-7, is DSGVTQTPKHLITATGQRVTLRCSPRSGDLSVYWYQQSLDQGLQFLIQYYNGEERAKGNILERFSAQQFPDLHSELNLSSLELGDSALYFCASSAAAGRGRDEQYFGPGTRLTVT.

The J gene is TRBJ1-6, the V gene TRBV2, with 8 bases fitting TRBD1. V dropped 5 bases and J dropped 17; count of bases not matched to a gene: 14. The CDR3 spans 14 residues. Germline CDR1 SNHLY, CDR2 FYNNEI. CDR3 in DNA: TGTGCCAGCAGTCCCCCCGGGACAGGTCGTGGGATCCACTTT. This codes for CASSPPGTGRGIHF. The variable domain in full, completed from reference TRBV2 and TRBJ1-6, reads EPEVTQTPSHQVTQMGQEVILRCVPISNHLYFYWYRQILGQKVEFLVSFYNNEISEKSEIFDDQFSVERPDGSNFTLKIRSTKLEDSAMYFCASSPPGTGRGIHFGNGTRLTVT.

This chain uses TRBV5-1 with TRBJ2-2; 8 nucleotides agree with TRBD1. CDR1 and CDR2 from the germline V gene are SGHRS and YFSETQ. The V segment lost 0 bases and the J segment 8 bases; nucleotides outside the gene matches: 6. CDR3 size: 15 residues. CDR3: CASSLEGQVRGELFF. CDR3 coding DNA: TGCGCCAGCAGCTTGGAGGGACAGGTTCGTGGGGAGCTGTTTTTT.

The genes are TRBV27 and TRBJ1-2; D is possibly TRBD1 (6 bases). Germline CDR1 is MNHEY and CDR2 is SMNVEV (reference sequence). The CDR3 is made up of 14 amino acids. V lost 10 bases, J lost 4 bases, and 19 bases lay in between. CDR3 DNA sequence: TGTGCCACAACAGGACAGCAACCTCCCTATGGCTACACCTTC. It codes for CATTGQQPPYGYTF.

The chain has TRBV7-9 and TRBJ1-1, with D possibly TRBD1 on 6 matching bases. The CDR3 is made up of 14 amino acids. Germline CDR1 reads SEHNR; CDR2 reads FQNEAQ (reference sequence). With 2 bases removed from V and 6 bases from J, the gap between germline ends came to 13 bases. CDR3 nucleotides: TGTGCCAGCAGCTTACGGCAGGGGAGCGCTGAAGCTTTCTTT. This codes for CASSLRQGSAEAFF. Looking up the rest from reference TRBV7-9 and TRBJ1-1 gives the full variable domain: DTGVSQNPRHKITKRGQNVTFRCDPISEHNRLYWYRQTLGQGPEFLTYFQNEAQLEKSRLLSDRFSAERPKGSFSTLEIQRTEQGDSAMYLCASSLRQGSAEAFFGQGTRLTVV.

The CDR3: CASSYSIRGWNTEAFF. The CDR3 DNA follows: TGTGCCAGCAGTTACTCGATACGGGGTTGGAACACTGAAGCTTTCTTT. The rearrangement uses TRBV6-5 and TRBJ1-1; no clear D gene. The length of the CDR3 is 16 residues. The V gene lost 0 bases and the J gene lost 1 base, with 12 bases spanning the gap. CDR1 is MNHEY and CDR2 is SVGAGI in the germline V gene.

V and J are TRBV2 and TRBJ2-2; 7 bases fit TRBD2. V trimming: 7 bases; J trimming: 4 bases; junction bases outside the gene matches: 9. There are 15 residues in the CDR3. CDR1 SNHLY and CDR2 FYNNEI come from the germline V gene. The CDR3 loop reads CASIQGGGVTGELFF. For the CDR3, the DNA is TGTGCCAGCATCCAAGGCGGGGGAGTCACCGGGGAGCTGTTTTTT.

The chain links TRBV29-1 to TRBJ2-7; the match to TRBD2 covers 8 bases. CDR3 length: 14 amino acids. V lost 4 bases, J lost 2 bases, and 7 bases stayed unmatched. Germline V gene lookup returns CDR1 SQVTM and CDR2 ANQGSEA. The CDR3 DNA reads TGCAGCGTTGGCGGGGGGCTTGAGACCTACGAGCAGTACTTC. It is translated as CSVGGGLETYEQYF.

The chain uses TRBV6-4 and TRBJ2-1; the D gene is possibly TRBD1 (5 bases). V was pared by 6 bases and J by 9 bases, with 21 bases between. This CDR3 spans 15 amino acids. Germline V gene sequence: CDR1 MRHNA, CDR2 SNTAGT. The CDR3 region is CASSQSSGPRGEQFF. The CDR3, as DNA: TGTGCCAGCAGCCAAAGTTCGGGTCCTAGGGGTGAGCAGTTCTTC.

The chain carries TRBV6-1 and TRBJ1-1; D unclear. CDR1 is MNHNS, CDR2 SASEGT, per germline. This CDR3 is built from 13 residues. The ends were cut back, 5 bases at V and 0 bases at J, with 7 bases in the middle. Here the CDR3 DNA reads TGTGCCAGCAGTCCCCGGTTGAACACTGAAGCTTTCTTT. Its translation is CASSPRLNTEAFF.

V is TRBV10-3 and J is TRBJ2-2; tentative D call: TRBD1 (5 bases). The CDR3 length is 14 residues. Germline V CDR1 and CDR2: ENHRY, SYGVKD. Trimming left V 6 bases short and J 0 bases short, with 8 bases between. CDR3 loop: CAIRPGTNTGELFF. Here the CDR3 DNA reads TGTGCCATCAGGCCAGGGACGAACACCGGGGAGCTGTTTTTT.

The chain uses TRBV4-2 and TRBJ2-7; 7 nucleotides line up with TRBD1. In germline, CDR1 is LGHNA, CDR2 YNFKEQ. With V trimmed by 2 bases and J by 9 bases, 13 bases remained unmatched. The CDR3 has 15 residues. CDR3: CASSQPDRPPGGQYF. In DNA form, the CDR3 reads TGTGCCAGCAGCCAACCGGACAGGCCCCCAGGCGGGCAGTACTTC.

V is TRBV19 and J is TRBJ1-2; TRBD1 might be the D (6 bases). CDR1 is LNHDA and CDR2 is SQIVND in the germline V gene (reference sequence). V lost 7 bases to trimming and J lost 4 bases, with 16 bases between them. This CDR3 region has 14 residues. The CDR3 sequence is CASNKGDVSYGYTF. CDR3 nucleotide sequence: TGTGCCAGTAATAAGGGGGATGTCAGCTATGGCTACACCTTC. The full variable domain, completed using reference TRBV19 and TRBJ1-2, is DGGITQSPKYLFRKEGQNVTLSCEQNLNHDAMYWYRQDPGQGLRLIYYSQIVNDFQKGDIAEGYSVSREKKESFPLTVTSAQKNPTAFYLCASNKGDVSYGYTFGSGTRLTVV.

The V and J genes are TRBV5-4 and TRBJ2-7; 9 positions match TRBD1. Germline CDR1 and CDR2: SGHNT and YYREEE (reference sequence). The CDR3 has 15 residues. Germline trimming cut 1 base from V and 2 bases from J; bases unmatched to any gene: 4. As DNA, the CDR3 is TGTGCCAGCAGCTTGACCGGGACAGGGCCCTACGAGCAGTACTTC. Translating it yields CASSLTGTGPYEQYF. The full variable domain, with the rest looked up from reference TRBV5-4 and TRBJ2-7, is ETGVTQSPTHLIKTRGQQVTLRCSSQSGHNTVSWYQQALGQGPQFIFQYYREEENGRGNFPPRFSGLQFPNYSSELNVNALELDDSALYLCASSLTGTGPYEQYFGPGTRLTVT.

The V call is TRBV6-5, the J call TRBJ1-1; no reliable D call. Germline-derived CDR1 and CDR2 are MNHEY and SVGAGI. The V and J ends lost 6 bases and 1 base respectively, with 9 bases between them. The CDR3 has 13 residues. CDR3 coding DNA: TGTGCCAGCAGCCCTCGACAGAACACTGAAGCTTTCTTT. It translates to CASSPRQNTEAFF.

This chain connects TRBV5-6 to TRBJ1-2; a weak D match, TRBD1 (6 bases). V was shortened by 5 bases and J by 7 bases, with 9 bases between the two germline ends. The CDR3 length is 11 residues. CDR1 is SGHDT, CDR2 YYEEEE, per germline. The CDR3 coding sequence is TGTGCCAGCAGGTACAGGGCTGGCTACACCTTC. Translating gives CASRYRAGYTF.

The chain uses TRBV25-1 and TRBJ1-5, with D unclear. The germline V and J ends were trimmed by 1 base and 3 bases, with 7 bases remaining between them. The CDR3 is 14 residues long. The germline CDR1 and CDR2 sequences are MGHDK and SYGVNS. The chain's CDR3 is CASSESGDNQPQHF. As DNA, the CDR3 is TGTGCCAGCAGTGAATCCGGGGACAATCAGCCCCAGCATTTT.